This T cell receptor beta chain is drawn from a study of early T cells in non-severe SARS-CoV-2 infection. Study-level information: The authors sequenced bulk RNA from unsorted whole blood, leaving chains unpaired.

Germline V lookup: CDR1 SGHVS, CDR2 FNYEAQ. The CDR3 extends over 14 amino acids. With 7 bases removed from V and 7 bases from J, the gap between germline ends came to 16 bases. Individual cDNA molecules each received unique molecular identifiers attached to them. TCRdb ran MiXCR on the 5' RACE reads and lists one entry per CDR3 protein. The repertoire holds approximately 27,000 distinct CDR3 sequences, with about 9.5% as singletons. This clonotype was detected ten times or more. The sequenced sample was whole blood. This chain uses TRBV7-6 with TRBJ2-2; the D call may be TRBD1 or TRBD2 (7 bases each). This sequence originates from an adult who was a healthcare worker with PCR-confirmed SARS-CoV-2 infection or an uninfected control (not recorded which). In DNA form, the CDR3 reads TGTGCCAGCAACCGCCAGGGGGGGATCGGGGAGCTGTTTTTT. This encodes CASNRQGGIGELFF.